This is a list of T cell receptor beta chains from one sample in a study of blood T cells in healthy people across ages. MiXCR, applied by TCRdb to the 5' RACE reads, yields one record per CDR3 protein. The table shows approximately 680,000 distinct CDR3 sequences, with 32% occurring only once. Sequenced input: blood. The receptors derive from a woman over 75 in good health. The CDR3 runs from the conserved cysteine through the conserved F or W. The D gene is left open where the match is weak. Clone sizes are given selectively: once, few, many, or a class where the clone is expanded.

clone size	D gene	V gene	J gene	CDR3 DNA	CDR3 protein
many	TRBD2	TRBV20-1	TRBJ2-5	TGCAGTGCTAACCCGCTCCGACTAGCGGGGGTCCAAGAGACCCAGTACTTC	CSANPLRLAGVQETQYF
many	.	TRBV6-5	TRBJ1-2	TGTGCCAGCAGCCTAGGGGCGTCGATCTATGGCTACACCTTC	CASSLGASIYGYTF
.	.	TRBV6-6	TRBJ1-1	TGTGCCAGCAGGTCCGGGCACAACACTGAAGCTTTCTTT	CASRSGHNTEAFF
.	.	TRBV20-1	TRBJ2-7	TGCAGTGCCACTGACTACGAGCAGTACTTC	CSATDYEQYF
.	TRBD1	TRBV11-2	TRBJ2-5	TGTGCCAGCAGCTCTCGCCTTGGGGACAGGGAAGAGACCCAGTACTTC	CASSSRLGDREETQYF
many	TRBD1	TRBV30	TRBJ2-7	TGTGCCTGGAGTTGGGGACAGGGAAAATACGAGCAGTACTTC	CAWSWGQGKYEQYF
few	.	TRBV5-1	TRBJ2-1	TGCGCCAGCAGCTTCAAACTGGATCTTGAGCAGTTCTTC	CASSFKLDLEQFF
.	TRBD1	TRBV2	TRBJ1-5	TGTGCCAGCAGTGCTGGACAGGTGGGTCAGCCCCAGCATTTT	CASSAGQVGQPQHF
many	.	TRBV18	TRBJ1-5	TGTGCCAGCAGCCCCGACCGAGGCAATCAGCCCCAGCATTTT	CASSPDRGNQPQHF
many	TRBD2	TRBV20-1	TRBJ2-3	TGCAGTGCCGGAGGACTAGCGGGGGAAGCAGATACGCAGTATTTT	CSAGGLAGEADTQYF
many	.	TRBV24-1	TRBJ2-5	TGTGCCACCAGTAGGGGACAACATGAAGAGACCCAGTACTTC	CATSRGQHEETQYF
.	TRBD2	TRBV20-1	TRBJ2-1	TGCAGTGCCCCGAGGGGGGCTCTAGCGGGAGGCTCCTACAATGAGCAGTTCTTC	CSAPRGALAGGSYNEQFF
.	.	TRBV27	TRBJ1-1	TGTGCCAGCAGTTTAATGGGGGCAGCTGAAGCTTTCTTT	CASSLMGAAEAFF
.	TRBD1	TRBV7-9	TRBJ1-6	TGTGCCAGCAGCACAGGGGGCGGGGGTTCACCCCTCCACTTT	CASSTGGGGSPLHF
few	.	TRBV2	TRBJ1-6	TGTGCCAGCAGTCCAGGCTTTCGTTCACCCCTCCACTTT	CASSPGFRSPLHF
.	.	TRBV14	TRBJ2-4	TGTGCCAGCACCTCACAGGGTCGCGCCTATGAGCAGTACTTC	CASTSQGRAYEQYF
many	.	TRBV5-1	TRBJ2-1	TGCGCCAGCAGCTTGGCCGTTAGCCGATCCTACAATGAGCAGTTCTTC	CASSLAVSRSYNEQFF
many	TRBD1	TRBV30	TRBJ1-1	TGTGCCTGGAGTCCTGGGACAGGGGGGAACACTGAAGCTTTCTTT	CAWSPGTGGNTEAFF
.	TRBD1	TRBV12-3/TRBV12-4	TRBJ2-3	TGTGCCAGCAGCTGGACAGGGGGCAGGGCAGATACGCAATATTTT	CASSWTGGRADTQYF
many	.	TRBV6-1	TRBJ2-3	TGTGCCAGCAGACGAGACGGGGCCACAGATACGCAGTATTTT	CASRRDGATDTQYF
many	TRBD1	TRBV7-2	TRBJ2-2	TGTGCCAGCAGCTTATGGGGACAGGGGAACACCGGGGAGCTGTTTTTT	CASSLWGQGNTGELFF
many	.	TRBV7-7	TRBJ1-1	TGTGCTAGCGGGGAAGGACAGCAAAACACTGAAGCTTTCTTT	CASGEGQQNTEAFF
.	.	TRBV28	TRBJ1-5	TGTGCCAGCAGTTCGCCGGGGGCGGCCAATCAGCCCCAGCATTTT	CASSSPGAANQPQHF
.	.	TRBV5-1	TRBJ1-2	TGCGCCAGCAGCTTGGAGGCAGTTTCTGGCTACACCTTC	CASSLEAVSGYTF
many	.	TRBV12-3/TRBV12-4	TRBJ1-2	TGTGCCAGCAGACAAGGGACATTCGGAAACTCGAATGGCTACACCTTC	CASRQGTFGNSNGYTF
.	.	TRBV11-2	TRBJ2-5	TGTGCCAGCAGCTTAGACCAACCGTGGGAGACCCAGTACTTC	CASSLDQPWETQYF
.	.	TRBV11-2	TRBJ2-1	TGTGCCAGCAGCTTAGGGGGGTGGGGTAATGAGCAGTTCTTC	CASSLGGWGNEQFF
.	.	TRBV5-8	TRBJ1-4	TGTGCCAGCAGCTTTCAAGGAGCTCCAACTAATGAAAAACTGTTTTTT	CASSFQGAPTNEKLFF
many	.	TRBV20-1	TRBJ1-1	TGCAGTGCTAGGCGGGGGTTGTCGAACACTGAAGCTTTCTTT	CSARRGLSNTEAFF
.	.	TRBV7-6	TRBJ1-1	TGTGCCGGCAGCTCCGACTTGAACACTGAGGCTTTCTTT	CAGSSDLNTEAFF
many	.	TRBV27	TRBJ2-7	TGTGCCAGCAGTTTTGTCCCGGGGGCCTACTACGAGCAGTACTTC	CASSFVPGAYYEQYF
many	.	TRBV20-1	TRBJ2-7	TGCAGTGCTAGTCGGGGCAGGGAACGCTACGAGCAGTACTTC	CSASRGRERYEQYF
.	.	TRBV19	TRBJ2-3	TGTGCCAGTAGTATTCGGGGTAGCACAGATACGCAGTATTTT	CASSIRGSTDTQYF
.	TRBD1	TRBV30	TRBJ2-2	TGTGCCTGGGTTACAGGGGGCTCCGGGGAGCGGTTTTTT	CAWVTGGSGERFF
many	TRBD1	TRBV4-2	TRBJ1-2	TGTGCCAGCAGCCAAGATGCAGGGGGCGACTATGGCTACACCTTC	CASSQDAGGDYGYTF
few	TRBD1	TRBV5-1	TRBJ1-1	TGCGCCAGCAGCCCCCGGGACAGGGGAACTGAAGCTTTCTTT	CASSPRDRGTEAFF
many	.	TRBV20-1	TRBJ2-3	TGCAGTGCTAGTGAGGGATCCCGCACAGATACGCAGTATTTT	CSASEGSRTDTQYF
.	TRBD1	TRBV24-1	TRBJ2-3	TGTGCCACCAGTGAGAACTTGGGACAGGGGCGCACAGATACGCAGTATTTT	CATSENLGQGRTDTQYF
few	.	TRBV5-1	TRBJ2-3	TGCGCCAGCATGGGCTCCACGTCCACAGATACGCAGTATTTT	CASMGSTSTDTQYF
.	TRBD1	TRBV28	TRBJ1-6	TGTGCCAGCCGAAGACAGGGGCCCTATAATTCACCCCTCCACTTT	CASRRQGPYNSPLHF
many	.	TRBV30	TRBJ1-5	TGTGCCTTCGGCCAGAGGGTGGGTCAGCCCCAGCATTTT	CAFGQRVGQPQHF